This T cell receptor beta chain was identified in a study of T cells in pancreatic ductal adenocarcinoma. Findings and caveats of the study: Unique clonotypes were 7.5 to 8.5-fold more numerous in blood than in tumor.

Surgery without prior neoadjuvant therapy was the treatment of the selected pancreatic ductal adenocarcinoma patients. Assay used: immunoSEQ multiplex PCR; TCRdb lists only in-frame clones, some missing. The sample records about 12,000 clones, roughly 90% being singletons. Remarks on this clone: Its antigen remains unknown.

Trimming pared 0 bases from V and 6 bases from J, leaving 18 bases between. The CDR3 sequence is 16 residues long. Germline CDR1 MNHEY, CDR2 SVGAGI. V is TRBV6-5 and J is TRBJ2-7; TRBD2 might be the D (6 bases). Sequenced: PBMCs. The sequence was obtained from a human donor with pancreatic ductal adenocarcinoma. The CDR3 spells CASSYSIAGRDGEQYF. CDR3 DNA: TGTGCCAGCAGTTACTCCATTGCGGGACGGGATGGCGAGCAGTACTTC.